What follows is one T cell receptor beta chain and its context. The data derive from a study of T cell responses to AZD1222 COVID-19 vaccine. The protocol was immunoSEQ multiplex PCR, while the TCRdb copy is restricted to in-frame clones and leaves out a portion. This table holds fewer than 180,000 clones, 94% found once. Source: peripheral blood, taken on day 0 of AZD1222 vaccination. This clonotype was obtained from an adult in good health.

The CDR3 coding sequence is TGTGCCAGCAGTTCAGGGGGCGGAAATACTAACTATGGCTACACCTTC. It yields the protein CASSSGGGNTNYGYTF. J is TRBJ1-2 and V is TRBV28; 8 bases are a match to TRBD1. The V gene end was trimmed by 4 bases and the J gene end by 0 bases; junction bases not matched to a gene: 7. The germline V gene has CDR1 MDHEN and CDR2 SYDVKM. The CDR3 is 16 residues long.